These 19 T cell receptor beta chains originate from one sample sequenced in a study of T cells in Graves' hyperthyroidism and ophthalmopathy. Amplified TCR beta CDR3 regions derived from RNA transcripts. The HTBI primer set served for first-round RT-PCR of the TCR CDR3. Using its own MiXCR run on the multiplex PCR reads, TCRdb lists one record per CDR3 protein. The data contain hundreds of thousands of distinct CDR3 sequences, 11% to 15% of them singletons. The sequencing sample was made of blood. The receptor set was obtained from a woman under 30 with Graves' hyperthyroidism.

Many counts were recorded for this clonotype. The V gene is TRBV27, the J gene TRBJ1-6, with 7 nucleotides matching TRBD1. Trimming at V came to 5 bases and at J to 10 bases, leaving 11 bases not matched to a gene. The CDR3 covers 15 residues. Germline V gives CDR1 MNHEY, CDR2 SMNVEV (reference sequence). Here the CDR3 reads CASSQSTGKSSPLHF. The CDR3 DNA follows: TGTGCCAGCAGTCAATCGACAGGGAAGTCATCACCCCTCCACTTT.

V and J are TRBV11-2 and TRBJ1-1; no reliable D call. The V gene lost 2 bases and the J gene lost 2 bases, with 9 bases spanning the gap. Germline V gene lookup returns CDR1 SGHAT and CDR2 FQNNGV. This CDR3 spans 14 amino acids. The CDR3 loop reads CASSLTQTNTEAFF. As DNA, the CDR3 is TGTGCCAGCAGCTTAACACAGACCAACACTGAAGCTTTCTTT.

This clonotype was observed a few times. This chain uses TRBV5-1 with TRBJ2-5; TRBD1 is a possible D gene (6 bases). The germline gives CDR1 SGHRS, CDR2 YFSETQ. The V end was cut by 4 bases, the J end by 5 bases, with 15 bases between. This CDR3 region has 14 residues. The CDR3 reads CASSVHRDGETQYF. The CDR3 DNA reads TGCGCCAGCAGCGTCCACAGGGATGGCGAGACCCAGTACTTC.

The rearrangement joins TRBV7-9 to TRBJ1-1, with D possibly TRBD1 on 5 matching bases. The CDR3 loop spans 15 amino acids. Per germline, CDR1 SEHNR and CDR2 FQNEAQ (reference sequence). With 5 bases removed from V and 1 base from J, the gap between germline ends came to 14 bases. As DNA, the CDR3 is TGTGCCAGCAGCCCCATGTCAGGGAGGAACACTGAAGCTTTCTTT. Amino acid sequence: CASSPMSGRNTEAFF.

V and J are TRBV11-2 and TRBJ2-1; TRBD2 matches 11 bases. The CDR3 length is 15 residues. The germline CDR1 and CDR2 sequences are SGHAT and FQNNGV. V lost 5 bases and J lost 8; bases outside the gene matches: 8. The CDR3 spells CASSLRLAGNDEQFF. Written as DNA, the CDR3 is TGTGCCAGCAGCCTCCGACTAGCGGGAAACGATGAGCAGTTCTTC.

The CDR3 protein is CSARDKWLAGDTDTQYF. The CDR3 nucleotides are TGCAGTGCTAGAGATAAGTGGCTAGCGGGAGATACAGATACGCAGTATTTT. The chain is built from TRBV20-1 and TRBJ2-3; 10 bases are shared with TRBD2. This CDR3 comprises 17 residues. J was trimmed by 3 bases and V by 0 bases; bases with no gene match: 9. Germline CDR1 DFQATT, CDR2 SNEGSKA (reference sequence).

This clonotype was seen more than once but under ten times. V usage is TRBV9 and J usage is TRBJ1-5; D gene uncertain. V was shortened by 0 bases and J by 2 bases, with 6 bases between the two germline ends. CDR3 length equals 14 residues. Germline V gene sequence: CDR1 SGDLS, CDR2 YYNGEE. The CDR3 coding sequence is TGTGCCAGCAGCGTAGGGGAGGGCAATCAGCCCCAGCATTTT. This sequence encodes CASSVGEGNQPQHF. The variable domain in full, with the rest retrieved from reference TRBV9 and TRBJ1-5, is DSGVTQTPKHLITATGQRVTLRCSPRSGDLSVYWYQQSLDQGLQFLIQYYNGEERAKGNILERFSAQQFPDLHSELNLSSLELGDSALYFCASSVGEGNQPQHFGDGTRLSIL.

This chain uses TRBV4-1 with TRBJ2-5; TRBD2 matches at 11 bases. The germline V gene encodes CDR1 MGHRA and CDR2 YSYEKL. This CDR3 region has 14 residues. The V gene end was trimmed by 3 bases and the J gene end by 3 bases; junction bases not matched to a gene: 0. CDR3 protein: CASSQTSGEETQYF. The CDR3 nucleotides read TGCGCCAGCAGCCAGACTAGCGGGGAAGAGACCCAGTACTTC.

This chain joins TRBV5-1 and TRBJ1-1, with a weak D call TRBD1 (5 bases). This CDR3 is 15 amino acids long. V was clipped by 4 bases and J by 5 bases, with 18 bases between them. Germline V gene data show CDR1 as SGHRS and CDR2 as YFSETQ. In DNA, the CDR3 is TGCGCCAGCAGCGGAACCGTCGGGGCCTTGACTGAAGCTTTCTTT. Its translation is CASSGTVGALTEAFF.

This clonotype was seen more than once but under ten times. This chain uses TRBV9 with TRBJ2-1; D is unclear. The V gene lost 4 bases and the J gene lost 1 base, with 15 bases spanning the gap. There are 16 residues in the CDR3. The germline gives CDR1 SGDLS, CDR2 YYNGEE. CDR3 sequence (DNA): TGTGCCAGCAGCCCGTACTTTGAGGATTCCTACAATGAGCAGTTCTTC. Its translation: CASSPYFEDSYNEQFF.

J is TRBJ1-1 and V is TRBV19; the D gene is possibly TRBD1 (5 bases). V was trimmed by 3 bases and J by 2 bases, leaving 13 bases between them. CDR1 and CDR2 from the germline V gene are LNHDA and SQIVND (reference sequence). The CDR3 totals 15 residues. CDR3 sequence: CASSILGTGNTEAFF. DNA of the CDR3: TGTGCCAGTAGTATCCTCGGGACGGGAAACACTGAAGCTTTCTTT.

This clonotype was detected ten times or more. The CDR3 nucleotides read TGTGCCAGCAGCTCCCTAAGACAGAGGAATGAGCAGTTCTTC. It is translated as CASSSLRQRNEQFF. V gene TRBV11-2 combines with J gene TRBJ2-1; D might be TRBD1 (5 bases). V lost 4 bases to trimming and J lost 7 bases, with 14 bases between them. From germline, CDR1 is SGHAT and CDR2 FQNNGV. The CDR3 totals 14 residues.

This clonotype has ten or more counts. This sequence joins TRBV27 and TRBJ1-1; the D is unclear. The CDR3 is made up of 15 amino acids. CDR1 and CDR2 (germline): MNHEY, SMNVEV (reference sequence). V gave up 3 bases and J gave up 1 base, with 12 bases separating them. The CDR3 DNA reads TGTGCCAGCAGTTTCTCGTTTAAGGGGAACACTGAAGCTTTCTTT. Translating it yields CASSFSFKGNTEAFF.

The table lists this clonotype with a few counts. The chain recombines TRBV27 with TRBJ2-2; no reliable D call. The CDR3 sequence is 16 residues long. Trimming removed 5 bases at V and 6 bases at J, with 19 bases between. The germline CDR1 and CDR2 sequences are MNHEY and SMNVEV (reference sequence). The CDR3 spells CASSPLGLSSSGELFF. The CDR3 nucleotides read TGTGCCAGCAGTCCCCTAGGTTTGTCTTCGTCCGGGGAGCTGTTTTTT.

This clonotype came up many times. The V call is TRBV6-6, the J call TRBJ2-1; D gene uncertain. Per the germline V gene, CDR1 is MNHNY and CDR2 is SVGAGI (reference sequence). The CDR3 loop spans 16 amino acids. V was pared by 0 bases and J by 0 bases, with 9 bases between. CDR3 DNA: TGTGCCAGCAGTTACTCATTCAGACGCTCCTACAATGAGCAGTTCTTC. This sequence encodes CASSYSFRRSYNEQFF.

This clonotype appeared many times. This rearrangement joins TRBV3-1 to TRBJ1-1; the match to TRBD1 covers 8 bases. Losses at the gene ends were 1 base for V and 1 base for J; bases not matched to a gene: 2. CDR3 size: 15 residues. Germline CDR1 and CDR2: LGHDT and YNNKEL (reference sequence). The CDR3 loop reads CASSQGQGWNTEAFF. The CDR3 DNA sequence: TGTGCCAGCAGCCAAGGACAGGGGTGGAACACTGAAGCTTTCTTT.

This chain joins TRBV6-1 and TRBJ2-1; no firm D call. The V gene lost 7 bases and the J gene lost 6 bases, with 22 bases spanning the gap. CDR1 and CDR2 (germline): MNHNS, SASEGT. The CDR3 is 16 residues long. The CDR3 region is CASTAPWPEKPNEQFF. Written as DNA, the CDR3 is TGTGCCAGCACTGCCCCTTGGCCCGAGAAACCCAATGAGCAGTTCTTC.

V gene TRBV6-2 or TRBV6-3 combines with J gene TRBJ2-4; unclear D gene. The CDR3 is 12 residues long. Germline CDR1 is MNHEY and CDR2 is SVGEGT. V was cut by 2 bases and J by 9 bases, with 8 bases left in between. CDR3 DNA: TGTGCCAGCAGTTACCCGGTTGGCATTCAGTACTTC. This translates into CASSYPVGIQYF.

This clonotype was observed many times. The chain has TRBV30 and TRBJ1-2, with D possibly being TRBD1 (5 bases). This CDR3 spans 13 amino acids. Trimming took 3 bases from V and 4 from J, leaving 12 bases between them. Germline CDR1 and CDR2: GTSNPN and SVGIG (reference sequence). The CDR3 DNA follows: TGTGCCTGGAGCCTGACAGTCATCTATGGCTACACCTTC. This gives the protein CAWSLTVIYGYTF.